This T cell receptor (beta chain) emerged from a study of blood T cell repertoires in COVID-19. Study-level information: Both acute and convalescent COVID-19 samples were obtained from the United States, Italy and Spain. Sources were T cells, B-cell-depleted T cells, or PBMCs; the material itself was cDNA or gDNA.

V lost 4 bases and J lost 2; bases outside the gene matches: 12. The CDR3 has 17 residues. Germline CDR1 is SGDLS and CDR2 is YYNGEE. In the authors' methods: Amplified reference gene primers provided the basis for estimating nucleated cell counts. Sequenced by immunoSEQ multiplex PCR; TCRdb stores in-frame clones only, minus some. D and trimming come from the DNA, and the V and J calls and clone size come from that table. The data show about 75,000 clones, approximately 90% seen once. The chain combines TRBV9 with TRBJ2-1; 7 bases match TRBD2. Sequencing used peripheral blood. This TCR came from a human donor in a cohort sampled during active COVID-19. In nucleotides, the CDR3 is TGTGCCAGCAGCCCCTACGAGTCCAGCGGGACCTACAATGAGCAGTTCTTC. This gives the protein CASSPYESSGTYNEQFF.